This T cell receptor (beta chain) was sequenced during a study of T-cell reconstitution after alpha-beta-depleted transplantation in children. Findings of the study overall: By one year post-transplant, T-cell counts and diversity largely arose from T cells that were newly produced. In some patients, recipient T cells and intrathymic progenitors surviving conditioning explained high day-60 diversity. Expanded graft clones, several hundred of them, were reportedly the source of alpha-beta T cells about two months after transplant.

In the case of this clonotype: The antigen remains undetermined.

The authors prepared the TCRbeta library with unique molecular identifiers. Each CDR3 protein is one row after TCRdb ran MiXCR on the PCR reads. In the table there are 700,000 to 950,000 distinct CDR3 sequences, roughly 15% of which are singletons. The input for sequencing was PBMCs, mostly from graft donor cells, taken 360 days after TCRalphabeta/CD19-depleted stem cell transplant. This clonotype was sampled from a male patient aged 10 to 17 who had a stem cell transplant for acute lymphoblastic leukemia, so the T cells may come from the graft donor.

This CDR3 is CASSLAAWGRVLYEQYF. In DNA, the CDR3 is TGTGCCAGCAGCTTAGCCGCCTGGGGGAGGGTCCTCTACGAGCAGTACTTC. The rearrangement links TRBV7-2 to TRBJ2-7, with 7 bases matching TRBD2. This CDR3 comprises 17 residues. Trimming at V came to 0 bases and at J to 3 bases, leaving 11 bases not matched to a gene. Germline CDR1 and CDR2: SGHTA and FQGNSA.